The 16 T cell receptor beta chains given below trace back to one sample, sequenced in a study of T cell repertoires and HLA-DP antigens. What these receptors recognize is not known. Profiled with immunoSEQ multiplex PCR; TCRdb holds only in-frame clones, not every one. The sample lists around 110,000 clones; 90% to 95% were seen once. Material for sequencing was CD4+ T cells from PBMCs. The receptors here all came from a woman between 18 and 29 years old in good health and CMV-seronegative.

This clone was counted once. V gene TRBV6-1 combines with J gene TRBJ2-2; the D is unclear. V was trimmed by 7 bases and J by 1 base, leaving 13 bases between them. This CDR3 spans 15 amino acids. CDR1 is MNHNS, CDR2 SASEGT, per germline. The CDR3 coding sequence is TGTGCCAGCACCCCTCGCCAGGTGAACACCGGGGAGCTGTTTTTT. It is translated as CASTPRQVNTGELFF.

The chain has TRBV10-3 and TRBJ2-1, with TRBD2 identical over 13 bases. V shed 7 bases and J 6 bases; nucleotides not matched to a gene: 6. The CDR3 runs 15 residues. Germline V gene lookup returns CDR1 ENHRY and CDR2 SYGVKD. The CDR3 protein is CAITQTSGGANEQFF. CDR3 coding DNA: TGTGCCATCACTCAAACTAGCGGGGGGGCCAATGAGCAGTTCTTC.

The rearrangement links TRBV30 to TRBJ1-2; D call uncertain. Looked up from germline, CDR1 is GTSNPN and CDR2 is SVGIG (reference sequence). The CDR3 runs 14 residues. V was pared by 0 bases and J by 8 bases, with 16 bases between. The CDR3 spells CAWSVTTYLGGYTF. CDR3 DNA: TGTGCCTGGAGTGTAACGACTTATCTCGGCGGCTACACCTTC.

The CDR3 DNA is TGTGCCAGCTCACCAGGGACTAGCGGGAGTTCTAGTTACGAGCAGTACTTC. Translating gives CASSPGTSGSSSYEQYF. V usage is TRBV18 and J usage is TRBJ2-7, with TRBD2 matching over 14 bases. The V and J ends lost 2 bases and 4 bases, in that order; junction bases with no gene match: 7. The CDR3 sequence is 17 residues long. Germline lookup yields CDR1 KGHSH and CDR2 LQKENI. Together with reference TRBV18 and TRBJ2-7, the CDR3 gives the full variable domain: NAGVMQNPRHLVRRRGQEARLRCSPMKGHSHVYWYRQLPEEGLKFMVYLQKENIIDESGMPKERFSAEFPKEGPSILRIQQVVRGDSAAYFCASSPGTSGSSSYEQYFGPGTRLTVT.

The gene calls are TRBV30 and TRBJ1-2; D not certain. The CDR3 length is 13 residues. V lost 5 bases and J 5 bases, leaving 15 bases between the germline ends. Germline CDR1 reads GTSNPN; CDR2 reads SVGIG (reference sequence). CDR3 nucleotide sequence: TGTGCCTGGGATGGCCGGGCCCAATATGGCTACACCTTC. It codes for CAWDGRAQYGYTF.

The CDR3 DNA sequence: TGCGCCAGCAGCTTGACTAGCGGGGGGCTCAAAAACATTCAGTACTTC. Its translation: CASSLTSGGLKNIQYF. The gene calls are TRBV5-1 and TRBJ2-4; 12 bases match TRBD2. With V trimmed by 1 base and J by 3 bases, 2 bases remained unmatched. The CDR3 covers 16 residues. Looked up from germline, CDR1 is SGHRS and CDR2 is YFSETQ.

This clone showed up just a few times. The CDR3 DNA follows: TGTGCCAGCAGCCTAAGGGGGGGTGGCTACACCTTC. It specifies CASSLRGGGYTF. V is TRBV7-2 and J is TRBJ1-2; D perhaps matches TRBD1 (6 bases). The germline V and J ends were trimmed by 5 bases and 7 bases, with 11 bases remaining between them. Germline V lookup: CDR1 SGHTA, CDR2 FQGNSA. The CDR3 sequence is 12 residues long.

This rearrangement joins TRBV11-2 to TRBJ1-2; 7 nucleotides align to TRBD1. The CDR3 has 16 amino acids. The trim removed 1 base at V and 4 bases at J, leaving 9 bases unmatched. Germline V lookup: CDR1 SGHAT, CDR2 FQNNGV. In nucleotides, the CDR3 is TGTGCCAGCAGCTTAGGGTACAGGGGAGTAGGCTATGGCTACACCTTC. It is translated as CASSLGYRGVGYGYTF.

The V and J genes are TRBV6-5 and TRBJ1-2; possibly TRBD1 for D (5 bases). Looked up from germline, CDR1 is MNHEY and CDR2 is SVGAGI. This CDR3 spans 15 amino acids. Deletions cut 5 bases from V and 2 bases from J, with 15 bases between. This chain's CDR3 is CASSLGAGLNYGYTF. The CDR3 DNA reads TGTGCCAGCAGTCTCGGGGCAGGGCTCAACTATGGCTACACCTTC.

CDR3 residues: CASSVEVSGDYGYTF. The CDR3 DNA is TGTGCCAGCAGCGTAGAGGTCAGTGGGGACTATGGCTACACCTTC. The chain joins TRBV9 to TRBJ1-2; no definite D call. Germline CDR1 reads SGDLS; CDR2 reads YYNGEE. This CDR3 is built from 15 residues. Deletions cut 0 bases from V and 3 bases from J, with 12 bases between.

The chain couples TRBV6-5 to TRBJ1-5; D uncertain. Germline CDR1 reads MNHEY; CDR2 reads SVGAGI. V shed 0 bases and J shed 0 bases, with 3 bases lying between them. CDR3 length equals 14 residues. Written as DNA, the CDR3 is TGTGCCAGCAGTTACTCCCGTAGCAATCAGCCCCAGCATTTT. Protein product: CASSYSRSNQPQHF.

V is TRBV5-6 and J is TRBJ2-7; D may correspond to TRBD1 or TRBD2 (5 bases each). Germline values: CDR1 SGHDT, CDR2 YYEEEE. The CDR3 is 15 residues long. V was clipped by 3 bases and J by 3 bases, with 16 bases between them. The CDR3 loop is CASSSQGRSLYEQYV. As DNA, the CDR3 is TGTGCCAGCAGCTCTCAGGGACGGTCCCTCTACGAGCAGTACGTC.

V and J are TRBV15 and TRBJ2-3; no firm D call. This CDR3 contains 13 residues. Per germline, CDR1 LNHNV and CDR2 YYDKDF (reference sequence). The ends were cut back, 0 bases at V and 3 bases at J, with 4 bases in the middle. The CDR3 here is CATSRDSTDTQYF. The CDR3 coding sequence is TGTGCCACCAGCAGAGATAGTACAGATACGCAGTATTTT.

V usage is TRBV6-1 and J usage is TRBJ1-4; D call uncertain. This CDR3 spans 15 amino acids. Germline lookup yields CDR1 MNHNS and CDR2 SASEGT. V lost 6 bases, J lost 1 base, and 12 bases lay in between. CDR3 in DNA: TGTGCCAGCAGGAACCTGGGCAGAACTAATGAAAAACTGTTTTTT. Residues: CASRNLGRTNEKLFF.

The chain carries TRBV28 and TRBJ2-1; tentative D call: TRBD2 (6 bases). CDR1 and CDR2 from the germline V gene are MDHEN and SYDVKM. Between the trimmed V and J ends, which lost 6 bases and 2 bases, there was a span of 11 bases. The CDR3 runs 14 residues. This CDR3 reads CASRGGRTYNEQFF. The CDR3 nucleotides are TGTGCCAGCAGGGGAGGACGTACCTACAATGAGCAGTTCTTC. The full variable domain, with the rest looked up from reference TRBV28 and TRBJ2-1, is DVKVTQSSRYLVKRTGEKVFLECVQDMDHENMFWYRQDPGLGLRLIYFSYDVKMKEKGDIPEGYSVSREKKERFSLILESASTNQTSMYLCASRGGRTYNEQFFGPGTRLTVL.

CDR3 region: CASSVGSSTDTQYF. For the CDR3, the DNA is TGTGCCAGCAGCGTTGGGTCTAGCACAGATACGCAGTATTTT. The chain links TRBV9 to TRBJ2-3; D is unclear. Germline values: CDR1 SGDLS, CDR2 YYNGEE. The germline V and J ends were trimmed by 2 bases and 0 bases, with 7 bases remaining between them. CDR3 length: 14 amino acids.